Given below is one TCR beta chain in context. What antigen it recognizes has not been identified. This record comes from a study of cytomegalovirus exposure and HLA in healthy donors (dated by TCRdb to 2016 to 2017). Background on the whole study: In an earlier analysis of around 540 of the donors, 276 Gb of sequence data and 100 million or so unique TCR beta sequences from 180 million or so T cells were reported. Using immunosequencing, the study profiled T cell repertoires from fewer than 850 subjects and related those repertoires to cytomegalovirus serostatus. An early release covering roughly 640 HLA-typed donors comprised approximately 290 gigabases of sequencing data and tens of millions of unique TCR sequences. Rather than using new phenotypic data, the later analysis identified candidate immune exposures from TCR beta sequences and from how often those sequences occurred across donors. HLA typing covered class I and class II loci at four-digit resolution. Every repertoire in the discovery cohort had been generated on one and the same sequencing platform. Because of strong linkage in the cohort, 4 to 6 DR-DQ haplotypes were treated as single units for association and clustering. The number of typed donors differed by locus: roughly 629-640 for A, B, C, DRB1 and DQB1; roughly 510 for DQA1; 606 for DPA1; and approximately 450 for DPB1. Across approximately 420 genotyped donors of the cohort, an average of 235,054 unique TCR beta nucleotide sequences per donor were sequenced, and around 19% of those sequences were non-productive. Among the approximately 430 genotyped donors, about 83% belonged to the genetic ancestry cluster associated with self-reported Caucasian donors. A later analysis re-analyzed previously published TCR beta repertoires from 666 donors and added high-resolution HLA genotyping to study TCR occurrence patterns. Alongside the repertoire data, information on donor age, sex, ethnicity and CMV serostatus was compiled. High-throughput TCR immunosequencing, statistical association of individual TCRs with disease status, and machine learning were combined to predict cytomegalovirus infection status. The study was designed to test whether signatures of past pathogen exposure could be identified by cataloging public T cell receptors. In a later genetic analysis, genome-wide SNP genotypes for about three fifths of the roughly 670 donors were used, and that subset was treated as a discovery cohort. Besides the first cohort of roughly 700 subjects, a separate validation cohort made up of 90 to 150 different subjects was used. To decide whether each TCR beta V gene segment behaved as functional or pseudogenic, an earlier analysis of approximately 600 of the donors relied on high-throughput TCR beta sequencing.

Libraries were made using the immunoSEQ multiplex PCR assay. For the multiplex PCR, a mixture combining 60 forward primers for TCR Vbeta segments and 13 reverse primers for TCR Jbeta segments was used. A multiplex PCR assay on genomic DNA amplified the CDR3 region of rearranged TCR beta genes. On the Illumina HiSeq System, the amplified TCR beta libraries were sequenced as 87-base-pair reads. In the paper's pipeline: Across the roughly 700 repertoires, a later analysis counted 78 million or so unique TCR beta chains, approximately 10 million of which were shared by at least two donors. A nearest-neighbor algorithm error-corrected the raw reads and collapsed the reads into unique sequences, merging closely related sequences to remove PCR and sequencing errors. V, D and J gene segments were assigned by aligning CDR3 sequences to IMGT reference sequences. Each retained sequence needed at least a six-nucleotide match to both a V gene segment and a J gene segment. A rearrangement was called productive if the CDR3 had no stop codons and remained in frame with V and J, and every other rearrangement was called non-productive. Following IMGT convention, CDR3 was defined as the stretch from the second conserved V-encoded cysteine up to the conserved J-encoded phenylalanine. The earlier analysis of about 500 of the donors excluded sequences that lacked an unambiguous match to a single V gene segment. An earlier analysis of several hundred of the donors called V segments functional above 56.7% productive rearrangements and segregating when the between-donor standard deviation exceeded 5%. A statistical classification framework was built to diagnose cytomegalovirus status from the catalog of TCR beta chain sequences. A later analysis assigned V and J genes by comparing TCR nucleotide sequences with IMGT/GENE-DB human TR gene sequences. The TCRdist pipeline was used in a later analysis to assign CDR3 sequences and most-parsimonious VDJ recombination scenarios. In a later analysis, each TCR beta chain was defined by its CDR3 amino acid sequence together with its V-gene family, and reads without a unique V-gene family were excluded. A later analysis removed several hundred highly shared, low-generation-probability nucleotide sequences to deal with suspected cross-contamination and a sequencing artifact. In a later analysis, a clonal expansion index for each public chain was calculated from normalized within-repertoire ranks of inferred template counts. In a later analysis, generation probabilities were computed with a VDJ recombination model fitted to out-of-frame rearrangements, and the resulting probabilities were checked against IGoR. Hypergeometric tests were used in a later analysis to score TCR-TCR, TCR-HLA and TCR-CMV co-occurrence, with a repertoire-size bias correction applied to the TCR pairs. In a later analysis, false discovery rates were estimated by permuting HLA or CMV assignments 20 times. A later analysis grouped co-occurring TCRs with DBSCAN, adding TCRdist sequence similarity when clustering within HLA-allele-positive subsets. Repertoires with fewer than 30,000 or more than 120,000 public chains were left out of co-occurrence clustering, as were four to six repertoires with anomalous nucleotide sharing. This is the immuneACCESS table as TCRdb keeps it, with only in-frame sequences that have V and J called. A part of the clones is gone; compared with another copy, unresolved V genes explain less than half, and the rest is unexplained. Clone size and V and J calls were adopted from that table, with D and trimming inferred from the DNA. The table of this sample itemizes around 55,000 clones. The ten largest clonotypes hold approximately 10% of the sample.

Inclusive of the bounding cysteine and phenylalanine, the CDR3 is 15 residues long. Only CDR3 DNA is held: 45 bases, read in frame from base 1. Taken from the germline V gene (reference sequence), the CDR1 and CDR2 loops are LNHDA and SQIVND. The V end gives up 4 bases and the J end 2 bases, leaving 5 bases in the junction not matched to a gene. Beyond this particular receptor, the publication reports: A later analysis found that most CMV-associated TCR beta chains appeared HLA-restricted, with HLA associations seemingly driven largely by CMV exposure. Linkage disequilibrium might explain the correlated functional status among segregating V segments, but an unknown experimental factor could not be ruled out. A cluster of highly shared sequence variants was judged likely to represent a technical artifact of the sequencing pipeline. Broadly in line with IMGT annotations, most TCR beta V segments showed up in productive rearrangements about 87% or about 30% of the time in an earlier analysis of approximately 640 of the donors. A further reported finding was that TCR beta sequences accurately predicted the HLA-A and HLA-B alleles for most subjects in the first cohort. According to the authors, the approach could potentially be generalized to other disease states and immunological phenotypes. A later analysis reported that several top co-occurrence clusters appeared linked to parvovirus B19, influenza, CMV and Epstein-Barr virus. In a later analysis, around 17,000 TCR beta sequences were associated with specific HLA alleles at a false discovery rate of 0.05. HLA typing was unavailable for some donors at each locus, so association tests used only the typed subset. In vitro tests confirmed that a few of the cytomegalovirus-associated TCR beta chains recognize cytomegalovirus antigens. The presence/absence analyses assumed that sequencing depth was roughly uniform across donors, and that assumption may not be true. Because counts were too low, some 17 rarely observed V segments, including chromosome 9 orphons, were excluded from the earlier analysis of several hundred of the donors. The classifier was reported to diagnose cytomegalovirus status with high specificity and sensitivity in both the original cohort and the validation cohort. Across donors, most TCR sequences were observed very rarely, whereas some public TCRs were present in many individuals. Because the 87-base-pair reads could not distinguish some IMGT-functional V segments, including TRBV6-2 and TRBV6-3, those segments were excluded. According to a later genetic analysis, donors in an Asian-associated ancestry cluster had fewer N-insertions in productive TCRs than the roughly 670-donor mean. Compared with equally common non-associated chains, HLA-associated TCR beta chains in a later analysis were more clonally expanded and had lower generation probabilities. According to a later analysis, TCR association rates differed among HLA loci, with DRB1 alleles showing the most associated TCRs and HLA-C alleles showing the fewest. CMV serostatus was the only immune exposure information available for the cohort. The study gave a list of roughly 150 TCR beta chains associated with cytomegalovirus. V-gene and J-gene trimming of TCR beta chains was associated with a missense DCLRE1C variant in a later genetic analysis, and the association was replicated in an independent cohort. When HLA alleles, especially DR and DQ, strongly co-occurred, TCR associations were difficult to assign to individual alleles. In this cohort, only TCR beta chains were sequenced, and detectable features were limited by the absence of alpha or paired-chain data.

In total, over 600 healthy bone marrow donors made up the cohort. All cohort members were sampled while nominally healthy, although unrecorded immune exposures were likely present. The donor was CMV seropositive and was included in the group of 250 to 300 seropositive cohort members. A peripheral blood sample was collected from each donor, and TCR beta sequencing was performed on peripheral blood mononuclear cells. The Qiagen DNeasy Blood Extraction Kit was used to extract genomic DNA from the blood cell samples. The clonotype comes from a man aged 50 to 60 in good health and CMV-seropositive. The rearranged segments are TRBV19 and TRBJ1-5; 7 bases in the middle match TRBD1. Material for sequencing was PBMCs. The sequenced DNA: TGTGCCAGTAGTAGATTAGGACAGGGCAATCAGCCCCAGCATTTT. It specifies CASSRLGQGNQPQHF.